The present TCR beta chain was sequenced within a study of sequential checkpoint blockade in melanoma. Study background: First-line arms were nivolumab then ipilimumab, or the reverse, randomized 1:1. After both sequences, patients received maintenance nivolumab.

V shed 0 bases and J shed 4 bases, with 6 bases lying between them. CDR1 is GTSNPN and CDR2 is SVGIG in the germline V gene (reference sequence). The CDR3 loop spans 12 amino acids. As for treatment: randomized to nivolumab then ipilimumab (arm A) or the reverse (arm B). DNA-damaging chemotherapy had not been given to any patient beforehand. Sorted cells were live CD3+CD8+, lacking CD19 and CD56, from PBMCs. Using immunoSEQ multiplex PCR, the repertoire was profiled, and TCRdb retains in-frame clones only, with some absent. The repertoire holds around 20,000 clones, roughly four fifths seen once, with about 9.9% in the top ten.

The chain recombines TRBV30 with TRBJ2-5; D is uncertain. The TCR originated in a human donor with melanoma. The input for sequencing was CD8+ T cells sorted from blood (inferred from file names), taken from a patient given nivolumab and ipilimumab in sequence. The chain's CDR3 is CAWSVSGETQYF. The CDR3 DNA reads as TGTGCCTGGAGTGTCTCGGGAGAGACCCAGTACTTC.